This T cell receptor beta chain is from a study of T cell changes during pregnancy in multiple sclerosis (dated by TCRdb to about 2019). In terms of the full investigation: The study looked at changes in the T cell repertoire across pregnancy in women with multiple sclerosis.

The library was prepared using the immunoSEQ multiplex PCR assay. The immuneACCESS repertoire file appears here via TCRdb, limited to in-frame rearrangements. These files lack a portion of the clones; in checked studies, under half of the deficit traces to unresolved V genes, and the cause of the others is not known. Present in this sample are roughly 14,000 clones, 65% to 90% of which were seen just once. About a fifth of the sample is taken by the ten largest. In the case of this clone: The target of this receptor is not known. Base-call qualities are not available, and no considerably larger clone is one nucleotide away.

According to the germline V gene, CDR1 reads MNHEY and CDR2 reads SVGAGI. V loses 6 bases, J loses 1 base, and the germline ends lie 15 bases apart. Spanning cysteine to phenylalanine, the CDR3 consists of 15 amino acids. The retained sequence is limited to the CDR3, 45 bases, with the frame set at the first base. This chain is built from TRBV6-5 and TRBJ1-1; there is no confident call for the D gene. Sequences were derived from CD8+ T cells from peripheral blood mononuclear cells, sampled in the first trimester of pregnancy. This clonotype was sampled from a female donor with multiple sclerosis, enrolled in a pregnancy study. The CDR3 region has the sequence CASRKGLNPNTEAFF. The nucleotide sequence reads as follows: TGTGCCAGCAGGAAAGGACTAAACCCGAACACTGAAGCTTTCTTT.